The present T cell receptor (beta chain) was sequenced within a study of T-cell memory formation after mild COVID-19. Turning to the study itself: Largely, TCR clusters stayed within a single donor.

With constant-segment primers, 5'RACE yielded cDNA libraries of TCR alpha and TCR beta that carried sample barcodes and UMIs. TCRdb fed the 5' RACE reads into MiXCR, producing one record per CDR3 protein. The sample consists of 500,000 to 650,000 distinct CDR3 sequences, roughly 22% of them appearing once. Notes on the study in general: Memory from before infection featured some responding clones, which suggests cross-reactive memory joined. For second-wave clones that peaked at day 37, SARS-CoV-2 specificity went unverified.

Trimming shortened V by 3 bases and J by 2 bases, and 12 bases separated the two germline ends. From germline, CDR1 is SGDLS and CDR2 YYNGEE. The CDR3 is 14 amino acids. Turning to this clonotype: Its antigen is unknown.

The chain joins TRBV9 to TRBJ2-7; tentatively, D is TRBD1 or TRBD2 (5 bases each). This sequence originates from an adult woman who had mild COVID-19 (a few samples of this study predate the infection). Cell type and time point are not known. Sequenced material: PBMCs or a T cell subset sorted from them (not recorded which). CDR3 nucleotide sequence: TGTGCCAGCAGCGCCCGGGACGGCACCTACGAGCAGTACTTC. It is translated as CASSARDGTYEQYF. The variable domain in full, with the rest retrieved from reference TRBV9 and TRBJ2-7, is DSGVTQTPKHLITATGQRVTLRCSPRSGDLSVYWYQQSLDQGLQFLIQYYNGEERAKGNILERFSAQQFPDLHSELNLSSLELGDSALYFCASSARDGTYEQYFGPGTRLTVT.